This T cell receptor beta chain was documented in a study of blood T cell repertoires in COVID-19. Study in general: Sample material is recorded as cDNA or gDNA derived from T cells, B-cell-depleted T cells, or PBMCs.

After removal of 7 bases from V and 1 base from J, the junction contained 4 bases not matched to a gene. The CDR3 runs to 16 residues. CDR1 and CDR2 from the germline V gene are SNHLY and FYNNEI. Using immunoSEQ multiplex PCR, the repertoire was profiled, and TCRdb retains in-frame clones only, with some absent. The table has around 180,000 clones, 65% to 85% seen once. The sequence derives from a man in his 60s with active or convalescent COVID-19. The gene calls are TRBV2 and TRBJ2-6; 10 bases agree with TRBD1. Sample: peripheral blood. CDR3 nucleotide sequence: TGTGCCAGCACCAGACAGGGGGCTTCTGGGGCCAACGTCCTGACTTTC. This sequence encodes CASTRQGASGANVLTF.